Sequencing of this TCR beta chain was carried out in a study of long-term antiretroviral therapy in people with HIV. Study results and caveats: HIV repertoires spanned tighter CDR3 length ranges than controls did. Subsequent to ART, diversity was augmented yet persisted below that of transplant donor controls.

There was at least one pre-ART PBMC sample for each donor, plus at least two post-ART PBMC samples. Each specimen consisted of about 0.95-11 million cryopreserved PBMC prior to extraction of DNA. The authors ran the immunoSEQ assay, v3.0, at survey level. Clones were read by immunoSEQ multiplex PCR, and TCRdb kept only the in-frame ones, dropping some. The table has tens of thousands of clones, around 84% seen once. This clone appeared a single time. Its target is unknown. The CDR3 runs to 13 residues. V lost 5 bases and J lost 8; bases outside the gene matches: 8. Germline V gene sequence: CDR1 MNHNY, CDR2 SVGAGI (reference sequence).

J is TRBJ1-2 and V is TRBV6-6, with 7 bases matching TRBD1. The sequencing used unsorted PBMCs, collected 1.3 years after starting antiretroviral therapy. This clonotype originated in a man aged 55 to 69 with HIV. Here the CDR3 DNA reads TGTGCCAGCAGTGGCGACAGGGTCGGAGGCTACACCTTC. Translated, it gives CASSGDRVGGYTF.